Below, 8 T cell receptor beta chains from the same sample are listed, as sequenced in a study of cytomegalovirus exposure and HLA in healthy donors. In the PCR, 60 Vbeta and 13 Jbeta primers were used. TCRdb keeps only in-frame clones here, not all; method: immunoSEQ multiplex PCR. The sample shows some 110,000 clones, more than 75% of them seen only once. What was sequenced was PBMCs. These receptors were collected from a woman aged 60 to 75 in good health and CMV-seropositive.

The V gene is TRBV18, the J gene TRBJ2-7, with D perhaps matching TRBD2 (6 bases). This CDR3 is built from 14 residues. CDR1 and CDR2 from the germline V gene are KGHSH and LQKENI. V was clipped by 2 bases and J by 2 bases, with 10 bases between them. CDR3 in amino acids: CASSPGLQTYEQYF. The DNA for the CDR3 is TGTGCCAGCTCACCAGGACTACAGACCTACGAGCAGTACTTC.

The table lists this clone with a few counts. J is TRBJ1-5 and V is TRBV28; D might be TRBD1 (6 bases). In germline, CDR1 is MDHEN, CDR2 SYDVKM. Trimming pared 3 bases from V and 0 bases from J, leaving 21 bases between. The CDR3 runs to 19 residues. In DNA form, the CDR3 reads TGTGCCAGCAGTTTCAGTTCCATACGGACAGAAGTTAGCAATCAGCCCCAGCATTTT. Its translation is CASSFSSIRTEVSNQPQHF.

V gene TRBV7-9 combines with J gene TRBJ1-6; D is perhaps TRBD1 (6 bases). Trimming pared 5 bases from V and 7 bases from J, leaving 15 bases between. Per the germline V gene, CDR1 is SEHNR and CDR2 is FQNEAQ (reference sequence). The CDR3 runs 15 residues. This chain's CDR3 is CASSPGGGENSPLHF. In DNA, the CDR3 is TGTGCCAGCAGCCCGGGAGGGGGAGAGAATTCACCCCTCCACTTT.

The chain employs TRBV2 and TRBJ2-5; D not resolved. V was pared by 3 bases and J by 3 bases, with 2 bases between. This CDR3 comprises 11 residues. CDR1 SNHLY and CDR2 FYNNEI come from the germline V gene. This chain's CDR3 is CASSDEETQYF. The CDR3, as DNA: TGTGCCAGCAGTGACGAAGAGACCCAGTACTTC.

The chain recombines TRBV7-3 with TRBJ1-1, with a possible D match to TRBD1 (5 bases). CDR1 and CDR2 from the germline V gene are SGHTA and FQGTGA. The CDR3 is 15 amino acids. V lost 1 base and J 4 bases, leaving 13 bases between the germline ends. DNA of the CDR3: TGTGCCAGCAGCTTAAGATCCCTGGGGCTCACTGAAGCTTTCTTT. Translating it yields CASSLRSLGLTEAFF.

The chain is built from TRBV10-3 and TRBJ2-7; 7 positions match TRBD2. The germline V gene encodes CDR1 ENHRY and CDR2 SYGVKD. The junction had 5 bases not matched to a gene; V was cut back by 2 bases and J by 1 base. CDR3 length: 15 amino acids. The CDR3 here is CAISEGAGPSYEQYF. The DNA of the CDR3 is TGTGCCATCAGTGAGGGAGCGGGGCCTTCCTACGAGCAGTACTTC.

The V gene is TRBV27, the J gene TRBJ2-3; possible D gene TRBD2, 6 bases. V dropped 3 bases and J dropped 11 bases, with 9 bases sitting between them. Germline-derived CDR1 and CDR2 are MNHEY and SMNVEV (reference sequence). The CDR3 spans 11 residues. The chain's CDR3 is CASSFGGEQYF. CDR3 DNA: TGTGCCAGCAGTTTTGGCGGGGAGCAGTATTTT.

V is TRBV6-1 and J is TRBJ2-1; 12 positions match TRBD2. J gave up 2 bases and V 4 bases, and 15 bases lay outside the gene matches. Per the germline V gene, CDR1 is MNHNS and CDR2 is SASEGT. The CDR3 totals 20 residues. CDR3 loop: CASSARPTSGRMGPYNEQFF. CDR3 DNA: TGTGCCAGCAGTGCCCGGCCGACTAGCGGGAGAATGGGGCCCTACAATGAGCAGTTCTTC.